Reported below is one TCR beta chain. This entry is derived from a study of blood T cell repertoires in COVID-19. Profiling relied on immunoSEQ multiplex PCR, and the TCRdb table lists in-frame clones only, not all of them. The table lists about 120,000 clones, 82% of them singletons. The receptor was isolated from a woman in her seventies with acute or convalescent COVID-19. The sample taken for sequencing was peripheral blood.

CDR3 sequence reads: CASSLGHSSGGQETQYF. As DNA, the CDR3 is TGTGCCAGCAGCTTGGGGCACTCTAGCGGGGGGCAGGAGACCCAGTACTTC. The V call is TRBV5-4, the J call TRBJ2-5, with 11 positions matching TRBD2. The germline V gene has CDR1 SGHNT and CDR2 YYREEE (reference sequence). This CDR3 comprises 17 residues. The J segment lost 5 bases and the V segment lost 0 bases, leaving 9 bases of the junction unmatched. Together with reference TRBV5-4 and TRBJ2-5, the CDR3 gives the full variable domain: ETGVTQSPTHLIKTRGQQVTLRCSSQSGHNTVSWYQQALGQGPQFIFQYYREEENGRGNFPPRFSGLQFPNYSSELNVNALELDDSALYLCASSLGHSSGGQETQYFGPGTRLLVL.